This TCR beta chain appears in the sequencing data of a study of shared clonotypes between healthy human individuals. Study-level points and caveats: On the whole, naive subsets had larger estimated richness than memory subsets had.

Across several immunoSEQ plates, the genomic DNA of each subset was split evenly. Method: immunoSEQ multiplex PCR; TCRdb's copy keeps in-frame clones and lacks some. The profile shows 2 million to 2.5 million clones, almost 96% of them singletons. This CDR3 contains 15 residues. The V and J ends lost 1 base and 2 bases respectively, with 8 bases between them. Germline values: CDR1 SGHAT, CDR2 FQNNGV. Notes on this clone: Its antigen is currently unknown. This same CDR3 is encoded by further DNA sequences in the sample.

The chain links TRBV11-2 to TRBJ2-2, with no clear D. Sequenced input: naive CD4+ T cells sorted from blood. Indicated subset: CD45RA+ positively selected. The sequence came from a man younger than 35 in good health. CDR3 in amino acids: CASSLGPLNTGELFF. The CDR3 DNA reads TGTGCCAGCAGCTTAGGTCCCCTAAACACCGGGGAGCTGTTTTTT.